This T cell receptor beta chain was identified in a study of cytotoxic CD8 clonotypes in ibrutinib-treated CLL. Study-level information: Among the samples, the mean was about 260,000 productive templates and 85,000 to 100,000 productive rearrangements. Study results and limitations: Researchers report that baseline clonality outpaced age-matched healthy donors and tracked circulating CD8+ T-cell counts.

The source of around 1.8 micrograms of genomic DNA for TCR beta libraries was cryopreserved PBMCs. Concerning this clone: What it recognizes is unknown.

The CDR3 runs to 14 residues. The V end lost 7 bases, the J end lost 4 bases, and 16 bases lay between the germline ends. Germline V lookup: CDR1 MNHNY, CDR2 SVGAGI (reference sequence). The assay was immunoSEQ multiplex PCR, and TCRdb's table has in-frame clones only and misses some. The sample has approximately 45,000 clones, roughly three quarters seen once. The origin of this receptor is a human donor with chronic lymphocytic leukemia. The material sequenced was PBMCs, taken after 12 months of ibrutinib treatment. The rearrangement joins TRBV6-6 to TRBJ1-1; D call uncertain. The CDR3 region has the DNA TGTGCCAGCACCAGGACCCGGACGTCCACTGAAGCTTTCTTT. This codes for CASTRTRTSTEAFF.